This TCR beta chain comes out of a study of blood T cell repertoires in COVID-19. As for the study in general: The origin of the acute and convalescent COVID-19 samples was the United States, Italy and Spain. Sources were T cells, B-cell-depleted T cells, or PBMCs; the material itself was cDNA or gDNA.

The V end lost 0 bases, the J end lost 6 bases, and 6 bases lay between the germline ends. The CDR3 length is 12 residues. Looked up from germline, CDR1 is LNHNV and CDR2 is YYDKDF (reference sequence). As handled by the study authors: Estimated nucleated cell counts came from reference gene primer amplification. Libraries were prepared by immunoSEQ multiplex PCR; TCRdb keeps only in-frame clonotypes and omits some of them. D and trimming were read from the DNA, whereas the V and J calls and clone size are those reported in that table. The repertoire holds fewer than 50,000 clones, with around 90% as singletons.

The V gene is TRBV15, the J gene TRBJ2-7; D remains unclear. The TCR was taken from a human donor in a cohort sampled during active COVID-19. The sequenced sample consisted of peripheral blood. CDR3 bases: TGTGCCACCAGCAGAGACTACTCCGAGCAGTACGTC. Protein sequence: CATSRDYSEQYV.